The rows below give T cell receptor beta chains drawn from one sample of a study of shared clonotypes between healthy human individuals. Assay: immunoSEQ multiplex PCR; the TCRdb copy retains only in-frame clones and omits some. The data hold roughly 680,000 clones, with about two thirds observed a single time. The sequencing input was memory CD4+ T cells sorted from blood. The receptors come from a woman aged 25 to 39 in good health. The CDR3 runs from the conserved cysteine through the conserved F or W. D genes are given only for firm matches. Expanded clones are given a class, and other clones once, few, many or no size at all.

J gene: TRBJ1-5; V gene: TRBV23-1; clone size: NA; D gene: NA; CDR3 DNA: TGCGCCAGCAGTCGAAAATGGGCTTGGGGAGTGGGACAGCCCCAGCATTTT; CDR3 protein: CASSRKWAWGVGQPQHF
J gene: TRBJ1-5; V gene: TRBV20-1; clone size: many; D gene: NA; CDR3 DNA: TGCAGGCCCCCCCCTCAGCCCCAGCATTTT; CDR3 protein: CRPPPQPQHF
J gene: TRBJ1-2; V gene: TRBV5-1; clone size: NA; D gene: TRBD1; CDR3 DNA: TGCGCCAGCAGCTTGGGCGTAACAACAGGGGGCCGTGGCTACACCTTC; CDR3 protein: CASSLGVTTGGRGYTF
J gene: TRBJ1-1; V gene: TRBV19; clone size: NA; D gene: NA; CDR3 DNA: TGTGCCAGTAGTCCCTTGACACACACTGAAGCTTTCTTT; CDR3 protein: CASSPLTHTEAFF
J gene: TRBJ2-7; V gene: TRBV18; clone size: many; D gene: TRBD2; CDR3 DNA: TGTGCCAGCTCACCCGGGACTAGCGGGAGACCCTCCTACGAGCAGTACTTC; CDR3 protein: CASSPGTSGRPSYEQYF
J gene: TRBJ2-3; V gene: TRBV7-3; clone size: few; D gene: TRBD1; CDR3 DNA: TGTGCCAGCAGCCAAATAGGGGGCAGGGCAGATACGCAGTATTTT; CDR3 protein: CASSQIGGRADTQYF
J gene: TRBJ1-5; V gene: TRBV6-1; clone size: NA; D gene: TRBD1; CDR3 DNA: TGTGCCAGCAGTGAGATGACAGGGTTGAATCAGCCCCAGCATTTT; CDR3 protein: CASSEMTGLNQPQHF
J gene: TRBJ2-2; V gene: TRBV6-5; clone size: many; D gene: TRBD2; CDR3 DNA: TGTGCCAGCAGTTCATTAGCGGGAGGGGACACCGGGGAGCTGTTTTTT; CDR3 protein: CASSSLAGGDTGELFF
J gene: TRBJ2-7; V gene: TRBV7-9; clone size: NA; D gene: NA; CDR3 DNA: TGTGCCAGCAACGGAGGCAGGGCTCTATCCTACGAGCAGTACTTC; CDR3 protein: CASNGGRALSYEQYF
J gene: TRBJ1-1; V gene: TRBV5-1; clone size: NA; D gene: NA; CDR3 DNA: TGCGCCAGCAGCCCCATGGGGGGCACTGAAGCTTTCTTT; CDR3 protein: CASSPMGGTEAFF
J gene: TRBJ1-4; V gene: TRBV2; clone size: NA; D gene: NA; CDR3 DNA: TGTGCCAGCAGGGCCATGGGTGGGGCTCTGGAAAAACTGTTTTTT; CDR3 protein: CASRAMGGALEKLFF
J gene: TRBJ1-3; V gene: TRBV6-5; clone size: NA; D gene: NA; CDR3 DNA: TGTGCCAGCAGTTACTCTGCGGCGGCCTCTGGAAACACCATATATTTT; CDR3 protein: CASSYSAAASGNTIYF
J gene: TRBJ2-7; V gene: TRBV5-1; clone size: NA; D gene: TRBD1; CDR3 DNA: TGCGCCAGCAGCCGTACCCCCGGCTTACCGGGACAGGTTTCCTACGAGCAGTACTTC; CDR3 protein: CASSRTPGLPGQVSYEQYF
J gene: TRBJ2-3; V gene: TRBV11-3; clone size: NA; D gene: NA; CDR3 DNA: TGTGCCAGCAGCTTGGGCATCACAGATACGCAGTATTTT; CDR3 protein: CASSLGITDTQYF
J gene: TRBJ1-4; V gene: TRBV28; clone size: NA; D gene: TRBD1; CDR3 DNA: TGTGCCAGCAGGACAGGGATTCAGGAAAAACTGTTTTTT; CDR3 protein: CASRTGIQEKLFF
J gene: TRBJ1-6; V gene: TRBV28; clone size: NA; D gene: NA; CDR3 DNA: TGTGCCAGCAGCAAAGGACAAACAGGGTTGGTTTCACCCCTCCACTTT; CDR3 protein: CASSKGQTGLVSPLHF
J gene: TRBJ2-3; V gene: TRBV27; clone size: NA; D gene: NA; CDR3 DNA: TGTGCCACCACCGGGAGTCCTGGCACAGATACGCAGTATTTT; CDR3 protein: CATTGSPGTDTQYF
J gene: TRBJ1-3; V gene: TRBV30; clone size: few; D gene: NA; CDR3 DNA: TGTGCCTGGAGTGTACAGCTTAGCTCTGGAAACACCATATATTTT; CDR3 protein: CAWSVQLSSGNTIYF
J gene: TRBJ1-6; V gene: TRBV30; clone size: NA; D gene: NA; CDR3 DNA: TGTGCCTGGAGTCGGCCTGATGATTCACCCCTCCACTTT; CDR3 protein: CAWSRPDDSPLHF
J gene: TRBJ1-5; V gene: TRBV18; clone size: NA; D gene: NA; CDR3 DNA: TGTGCCAGCTCACCGGGGGATCAGCCCCAGCATTTT; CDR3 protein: CASSPGDQPQHF
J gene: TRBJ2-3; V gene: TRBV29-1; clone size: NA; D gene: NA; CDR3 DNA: TGCAGCGGGGGACTCCACACAGATACGCAGTATTTT; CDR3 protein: CSGGLHTDTQYF
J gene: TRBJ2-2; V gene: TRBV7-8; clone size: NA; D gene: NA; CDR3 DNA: TGTGCCAGCAGCTCCCCGTACGGGGAGCTGTTTTTT; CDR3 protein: CASSSPYGELFF
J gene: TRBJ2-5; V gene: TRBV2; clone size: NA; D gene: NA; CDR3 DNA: TGTGCCAGCAGTGAACAGGACCAAGAGACCCAGTACTTC; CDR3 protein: CASSEQDQETQYF
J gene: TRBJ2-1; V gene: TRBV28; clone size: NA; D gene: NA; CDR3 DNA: TGTGCCAGCAGTCCTCAAAGTATCCATGAGCAGTTCTTC; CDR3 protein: CASSPQSIHEQFF
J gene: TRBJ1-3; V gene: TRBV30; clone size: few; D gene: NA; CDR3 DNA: TGTGCCTGCACAGGGCGAGGAAACACCATATATTTT; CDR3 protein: CACTGRGNTIYF
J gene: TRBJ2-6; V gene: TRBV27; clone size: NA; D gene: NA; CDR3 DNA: TGTGCCAGCAGTTCCCCGGGCCCCTCTGGGGCCAACGTCCTGACTTTC; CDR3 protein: CASSSPGPSGANVLTF
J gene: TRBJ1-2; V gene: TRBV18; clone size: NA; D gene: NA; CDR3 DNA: TGTGCCAGCTCACCACCGCCGGAGAGCTATGGCTACACCTTC; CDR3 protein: CASSPPPESYGYTF
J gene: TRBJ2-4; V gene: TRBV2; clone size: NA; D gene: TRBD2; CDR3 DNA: TGTGCCAGCAATTTCGGGGGGACTGATGGGAACATTCAGTACTTC; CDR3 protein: CASNFGGTDGNIQYF
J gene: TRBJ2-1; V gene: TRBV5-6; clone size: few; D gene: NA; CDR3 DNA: TGTGCCAGCAGCGCGGATTCCTACAATGAGCAGTTCTTC; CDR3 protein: CASSADSYNEQFF
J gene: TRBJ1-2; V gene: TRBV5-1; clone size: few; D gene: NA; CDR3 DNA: TGCGCCAGCAGCCCAGGGGAGGGGAACTATGGCTACACCTTC; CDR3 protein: CASSPGEGNYGYTF
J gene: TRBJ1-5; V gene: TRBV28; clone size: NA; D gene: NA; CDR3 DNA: TGTGCCAGCAGTTTATTTAGGGTCCGCAATCAGCCCCAGCATTTT; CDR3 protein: CASSLFRVRNQPQHF
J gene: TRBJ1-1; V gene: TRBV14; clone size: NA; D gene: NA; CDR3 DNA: TGTGCCAGCAGCCAAGACGGGGTCACTGAAGCTTTCTTT; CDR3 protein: CASSQDGVTEAFF
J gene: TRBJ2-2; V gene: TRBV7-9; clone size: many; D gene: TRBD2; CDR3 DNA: TGTGCCAGCAGCTTCAGCGGGAGCGGGGTCGGGGAGCTGTTTTTT; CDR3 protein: CASSFSGSGVGELFF
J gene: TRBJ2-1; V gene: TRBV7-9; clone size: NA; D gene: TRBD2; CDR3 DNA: TGTGCCAGCAGCTTGGTGACTAGCGGGAGGGCAAATGAGCAGTTCTTC; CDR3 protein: CASSLVTSGRANEQFF
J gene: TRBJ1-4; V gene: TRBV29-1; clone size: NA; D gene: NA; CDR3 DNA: TGCAGCGCCTGGACAGCAACTAATGAAAAACTGTTTTTT; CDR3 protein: CSAWTATNEKLFF
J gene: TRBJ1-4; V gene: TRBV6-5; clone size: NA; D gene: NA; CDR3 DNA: TGTGCCAGCAGTTACCAGACGGGACGGGAAAAACTGTTTTTT; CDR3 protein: CASSYQTGREKLFF
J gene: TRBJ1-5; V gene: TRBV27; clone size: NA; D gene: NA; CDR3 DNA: TGTGCCAGCAGTTTAGACAGGTCTCAGGGTCAGCCCCAGCATTTT; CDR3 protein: CASSLDRSQGQPQHF
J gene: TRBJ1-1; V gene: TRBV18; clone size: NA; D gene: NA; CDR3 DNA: TGTGCCAGCTCACTTAAGACAGATATGAACACTGAAGCTTTCTTT; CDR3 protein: CASSLKTDMNTEAFF
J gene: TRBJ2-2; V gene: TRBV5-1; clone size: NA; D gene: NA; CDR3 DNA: TGCGCCAGCAGCTTCGAGCGGAGGAGCGGGGAGCTGTTTTTT; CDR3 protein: CASSFERRSGELFF
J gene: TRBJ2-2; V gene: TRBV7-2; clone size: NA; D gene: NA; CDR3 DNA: TGTGCCAGCAGCTTGGTATTAAGGAGGGCGGGCGGGGAGCTGTTTTTT; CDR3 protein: CASSLVLRRAGGELFF
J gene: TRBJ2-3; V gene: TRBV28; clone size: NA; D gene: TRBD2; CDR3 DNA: TGTGCCAGCAGTCGACTAGCGGGAGAGCCAGATACGCAGTATTTT; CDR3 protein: CASSRLAGEPDTQYF
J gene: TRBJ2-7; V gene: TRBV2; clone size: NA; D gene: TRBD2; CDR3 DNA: TGTGCCAGCAGCTTGGGTAGAGCGGGACCCTACGAGCAGTACTTC; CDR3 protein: CASSLGRAGPYEQYF
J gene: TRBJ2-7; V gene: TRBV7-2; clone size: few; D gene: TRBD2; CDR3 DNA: TGTGCCAGCAGAGACACTTTGATAGCGGCGGGAGGCGAGCAGTACTTC; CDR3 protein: CASRDTLIAAGGEQYF
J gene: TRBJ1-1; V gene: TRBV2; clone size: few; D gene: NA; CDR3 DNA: TGTGCCACCAGGACACACTCAACAAGAAACACTGAAGCTTTCTTT; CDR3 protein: CATRTHSTRNTEAFF
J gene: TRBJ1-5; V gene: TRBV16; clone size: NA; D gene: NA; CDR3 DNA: TGTGCCAGCAGCCAATCGGAAGAGAATCAGCCCCAGCATTTT; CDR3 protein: CASSQSEENQPQHF
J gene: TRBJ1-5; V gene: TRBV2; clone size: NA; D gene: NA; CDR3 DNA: TGTGCCAGCAGTGGGGACAATCATCAGCCCCAGCATTTT; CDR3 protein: CASSGDNHQPQHF
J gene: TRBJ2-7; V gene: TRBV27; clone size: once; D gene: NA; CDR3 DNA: TGTGCCAGCAGTTCTCCACCAGGGATTGGCTACGAGCAGTACTTC; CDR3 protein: CASSSPPGIGYEQYF
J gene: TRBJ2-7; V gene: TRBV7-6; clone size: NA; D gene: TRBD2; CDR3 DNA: TGTGCCAGCAGCACGTCCGGGACTAGAGTCGAGCAGTACTTC; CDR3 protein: CASSTSGTRVEQYF
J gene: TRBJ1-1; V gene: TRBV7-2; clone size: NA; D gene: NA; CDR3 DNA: TGTGCCAGCAGCTTAGGAGGGACGCCTCGCCGGGAGGCTTTCTTT; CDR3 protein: CASSLGGTPRREAFF
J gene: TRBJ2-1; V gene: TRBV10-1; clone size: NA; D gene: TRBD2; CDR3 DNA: TGCGCCAGCAGTGTGGGGACTAGTAATGGCAATGAGCAGTTCTTC; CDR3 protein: CASSVGTSNGNEQFF
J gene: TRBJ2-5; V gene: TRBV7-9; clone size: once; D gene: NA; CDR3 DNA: TGTGCCAGCAATTGGGCAGGGGGGGTGACCCAGTACTTC; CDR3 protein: CASNWAGGVTQYF
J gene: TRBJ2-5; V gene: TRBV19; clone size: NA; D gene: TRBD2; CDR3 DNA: TGTGCCAGTAGTCCAGGCGGGGGGCGAAAACAAGAGACCCAGTACTTC; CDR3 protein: CASSPGGGRKQETQYF
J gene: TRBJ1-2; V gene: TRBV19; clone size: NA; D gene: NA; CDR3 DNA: TGTGCCAGTAGTCCGGGACTTCTTCGCTACACCTTC; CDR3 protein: CASSPGLLRYTF
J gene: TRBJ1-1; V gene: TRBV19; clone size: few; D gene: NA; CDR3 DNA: TGTGCCAGTAGGCGACAATCCGGAGAAGCTTTCTTT; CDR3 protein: CASRRQSGEAFF
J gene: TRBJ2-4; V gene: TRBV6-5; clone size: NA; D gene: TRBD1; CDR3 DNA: TGTGCCAGCAGAGACAGGGGAAAGGACATTCAGTACTTC; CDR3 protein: CASRDRGKDIQYF